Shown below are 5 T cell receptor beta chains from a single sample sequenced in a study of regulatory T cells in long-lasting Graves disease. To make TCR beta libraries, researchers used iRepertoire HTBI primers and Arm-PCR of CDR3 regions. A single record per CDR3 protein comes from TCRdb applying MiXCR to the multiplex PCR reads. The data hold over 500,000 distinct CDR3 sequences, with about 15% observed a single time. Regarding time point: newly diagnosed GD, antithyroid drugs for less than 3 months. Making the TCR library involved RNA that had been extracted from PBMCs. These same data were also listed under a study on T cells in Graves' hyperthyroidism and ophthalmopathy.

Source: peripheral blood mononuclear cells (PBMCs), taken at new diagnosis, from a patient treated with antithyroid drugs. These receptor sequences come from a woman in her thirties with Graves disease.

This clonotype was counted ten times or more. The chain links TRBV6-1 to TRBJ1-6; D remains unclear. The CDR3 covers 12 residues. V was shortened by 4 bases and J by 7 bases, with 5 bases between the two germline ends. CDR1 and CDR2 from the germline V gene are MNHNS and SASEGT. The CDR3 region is CASSVPNSPLHF. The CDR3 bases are TGTGCCAGCAGTGTTCCAAATTCACCCCTCCACTTT.

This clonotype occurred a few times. The CDR3 nucleotides read TGCGCCAGCAGCCAAAAAGCAGGGGGCGCCGGCACTGAAGCTTTCTTT. It yields the protein CASSQKAGGAGTEAFF. The chain links TRBV4-1 to TRBJ1-1; 8 bases are shared with TRBD1. This CDR3 spans 16 amino acids. Unmatched junction bases numbered 9, after V lost 2 bases and J lost 4 bases. Germline V gene data show CDR1 as MGHRA and CDR2 as YSYEKL.

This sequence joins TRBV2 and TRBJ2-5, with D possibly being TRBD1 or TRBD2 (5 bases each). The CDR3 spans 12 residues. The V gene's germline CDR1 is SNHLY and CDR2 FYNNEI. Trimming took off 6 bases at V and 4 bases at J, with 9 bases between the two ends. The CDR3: CASSWDPETQYF. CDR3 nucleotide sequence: TGTGCCAGCAGCTGGGACCCAGAGACCCAGTACTTC.

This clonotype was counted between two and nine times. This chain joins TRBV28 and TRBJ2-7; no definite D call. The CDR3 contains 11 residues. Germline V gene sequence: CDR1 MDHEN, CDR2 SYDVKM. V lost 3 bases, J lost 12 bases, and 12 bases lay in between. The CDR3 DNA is TGTGCCAGCAGTTTGGATGGGGTACTGTACTTC. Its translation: CASSLDGVLYF.

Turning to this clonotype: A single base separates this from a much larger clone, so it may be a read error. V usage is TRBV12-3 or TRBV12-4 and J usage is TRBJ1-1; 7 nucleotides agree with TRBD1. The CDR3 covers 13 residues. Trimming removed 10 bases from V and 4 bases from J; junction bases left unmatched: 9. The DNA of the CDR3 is TGTGCCATCAGGGGGGGCCAGGGCACTGAAGCTTTCTTT. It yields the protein CAIRGGQGTEAFF.